The rows below give T cell receptor beta chains drawn from one sample of a study of T cell responses to AZD1222 COVID-19 vaccine. The data were produced by immunoSEQ multiplex PCR, yet TCRdb's version contains in-frame clones alone and is incomplete. The sample shows more than 150,000 clones, approximately 94% of them seen only once. Here the sequenced sample was peripheral blood, taken on day 0 of AZD1222 vaccination. The receptors shown here come from an adult in good health. Each CDR3 is given with its conserved first and last residue. A D gene is named only where the DNA matches it firmly. Not every row has a clone size; where given, it reads once, few, many or a size class.

CDR3nt | CDR3aa | abundance | j_gene | v_gene | d_gene
TGTGCCAGCAGTTATATTGAGAACACCGGGGAGCTGTTTTTT | CASSYIENTGELFF | - | TRBJ2-2 | TRBV6-2/TRBV6-3 | -
TGTGCCAGCAGTTCTAGCGGCTGGCTGTACGAGCAGTACTTC | CASSSSGWLYEQYF | - | TRBJ2-7 | TRBV27 | TRBD2
TGTGCCAGCAAGGGACCGAGCGGCAACACCGGGGAGCTGTTTTTT | CASKGPSGNTGELFF | - | TRBJ2-2 | TRBV2 | -
TGTGCCAGCTCTCCTCAGCCAGCGGGTTCATACGAGCAGTACTTC | CASSPQPAGSYEQYF | - | TRBJ2-7 | TRBV12-1 | -
TGTGCCAGCAGCCCCGGCCGGCTCCTAGATGGCTACACCTTC | CASSPGRLLDGYTF | - | TRBJ1-2 | TRBV3-1/TRBV3-2 | -
TGTGCCAGCAGCGTATCACTAGCCAGCAATGAGCAGTTCTTC | CASSVSLASNEQFF | - | TRBJ2-1 | TRBV9 | -
TGTGCCAGCAGTTCCTTCAGGGCGGGGTCTATCAATGAGCAGTTCTTC | CASSSFRAGSINEQFF | once | TRBJ2-1 | TRBV6-5 | -
TGTGCCAGCAGCCAAGCTAGCGGGAGTCAGCAGTTCTTC | CASSQASGSQQFF | - | TRBJ2-1 | TRBV3-1/TRBV3-2 | TRBD2
TGCGCCAGCAGCTTGTCTCTAGCGACTAGGGGGGAGCTGTTTTTT | CASSLSLATRGELFF | once | TRBJ2-2 | TRBV5-1 | -
TGTGCCAGCAGTCCCGACATTGTGAACACTGAAGCTTTCTTT | CASSPDIVNTEAFF | - | TRBJ1-1 | TRBV28 | -
TGTGCCAGCAGGGATATCAGGGGGACTGAAGCTTTCTTT | CASRDIRGTEAFF | - | TRBJ1-1 | TRBV5-4 | TRBD1
TGTGCCAGCAGCTTAGTCCGGGATGAGCAGTTCTTC | CASSLVRDEQFF | - | TRBJ2-1 | TRBV7-9 | -
TGTGCCAGCAGCCGGACTAGCGTCTCCTACGAGCAGTACTTC | CASSRTSVSYEQYF | - | TRBJ2-7 | TRBV3-1/TRBV3-2 | TRBD2
TGTGCCAGCACTCCAACAGGGACCGGGGAGCTGTTTTTT | CASTPTGTGELFF | - | TRBJ2-2 | TRBV25-1 | -
TGTGCCACCAGTGATCCGACAGGACCCAGTGGCTACACCTTC | CATSDPTGPSGYTF | - | TRBJ1-2 | TRBV24-1 | -
TGTGCCACCAGTGCTACCACCCGGGACAGGGACGAAAAACTGTTTTTT | CATSATTRDRDEKLFF | - | TRBJ1-4 | TRBV24-1 | TRBD1
TGTGCCAGCTCACCACAAGAGACCCAGTACTTC | CASSPQETQYF | few | TRBJ2-5 | TRBV18 | -
TGTGCCAGCATTCCCTTAGGGGGACCCTACACTGAAGCTTTCTTT | CASIPLGGPYTEAFF | - | TRBJ1-1 | TRBV2 | -
TGTGCCAGTCAGATAGAAGAGACCCAGTACTTC | CASQIEETQYF | - | TRBJ2-5 | TRBV2 | -
TGCGCCAGCAGCTTGAGGGACAGGTCGTCGGGAAACACCATATATTTT | CASSLRDRSSGNTIYF | - | TRBJ1-3 | TRBV5-1 | TRBD1
TGTGCCAGCAGTGGCGATTATGGCTCTGAAGCTTTCTTT | CASSGDYGSEAFF | - | TRBJ1-1 | TRBV12-3/TRBV12-4 | -
TGTGCCAGCACTAACGCCGGTAATCAGCCCCAGCATTTT | CASTNAGNQPQHF | - | TRBJ1-5 | TRBV10-3 | -
TGTGCCAGCAGTGAGACAGGGCCTGTCGGGAGGAGGTACGAGCAGTACTTC | CASSETGPVGRRYEQYF | - | TRBJ2-7 | TRBV6-1 | -
TGTGCCTGGAAAGGGGCGGGAGGGCACAATGAGCAGTTCTTC | CAWKGAGGHNEQFF | - | TRBJ2-1 | TRBV30 | TRBD2
TGTGCCAGCAGTTACACTCGCGGGGTCCACGAGCAGTACTTC | CASSYTRGVHEQYF | - | TRBJ2-7 | TRBV6-5 | -
TGTGCCAGCAGTTACTTCCCCGGGGAGCTGTTTTTT | CASSYFPGELFF | - | TRBJ2-2 | TRBV6-5 | -
TGCGCCAGCAGTGACCGCCGGGGGGCTGGCACTGAAGCTTTCTTT | CASSDRRGAGTEAFF | once | TRBJ1-1 | TRBV10-1 | -
TGTGCCAGCAGCGCCCCCTTACTGAGCTCCTACAATGAGCAGTTCTTC | CASSAPLLSSYNEQFF | once | TRBJ2-1 | TRBV9 | -
TGTGCCAGCAGTGATTACCCCGGACAGGTGTGGGGTGGCTACACCTTC | CASSDYPGQVWGGYTF | - | TRBJ1-2 | TRBV6-4 | TRBD1
TGTGCCAGCAGTTTATCCACAGGGGGCAATCAGCCCCAGCATTTT | CASSLSTGGNQPQHF | - | TRBJ1-5 | TRBV27 | TRBD1
TGTGCCAGCAATACAGGGTTCGGGAGCTACGAGCAGTACTTC | CASNTGFGSYEQYF | - | TRBJ2-7 | TRBV14 | -
TGTGCCAGCAGCGCCGGCACAGGGAATAATGAAAAACTGTTTTTT | CASSAGTGNNEKLFF | - | TRBJ1-4 | TRBV9 | -
TGTGCCAGCAGCTTAGGGGACAGAACCTACGAGCAGTACTTC | CASSLGDRTYEQYF | - | TRBJ2-7 | TRBV7-2 | TRBD1
TGTGCCAGCAGCTTAGTTCGCATTATGGGGTCTGGGGCCAACGTCCTGACTTTC | CASSLVRIMGSGANVLTF | once | TRBJ2-6 | TRBV7-8 | -
TGTGCCAGCAGTTTATCTGCGTGGCGGGAGGATTGGACCGGGGAGCTGTTTTTT | CASSLSAWREDWTGELFF | - | TRBJ2-2 | TRBV27 | TRBD2
TGTGCCAGCAGTCACTATAGCAATCAGCCCCAGCATTTT | CASSHYSNQPQHF | once | TRBJ1-5 | TRBV6-1 | -
TGCGCCAGCAGCCAAGATAGTGCGGGGTCCTCCTACGAGCAGTACTTC | CASSQDSAGSSYEQYF | - | TRBJ2-7 | TRBV4-1 | -
TGTGCCAGCAGCTTTGGCCTAGCGGGAGGCGAGCAGTACTTC | CASSFGLAGGEQYF | - | TRBJ2-7 | TRBV13 | TRBD2
TGCGCCAGCAGCTTGGCTGCGACAGGGCCGGGACAAGAGACCCAGTACTTC | CASSLAATGPGQETQYF | - | TRBJ2-5 | TRBV5-1 | TRBD1
TGTGCCACCAGTGAACAGACTAGCGGGAGGGCCCGGGAGCTGTTTTTT | CATSEQTSGRARELFF | - | TRBJ2-2 | TRBV24-1 | TRBD2